The 9 T cell receptor beta chains presented below share a single source sample, sequenced in a study of T cells in Graves' hyperthyroidism and ophthalmopathy. The investigators amplified TCR beta CDR3 regions from RNA transcripts. TCR CDR3 underwent first-round RT-PCR with the HTBI primer set. TCRdb itself ran the multiplex PCR reads through MiXCR, one entry per CDR3 protein. The sample lists fewer than 250,000 distinct CDR3 sequences, about 25% occurring once. The specimen was blood. These receptors were obtained from a woman in her thirties or forties with Graves' ophthalmopathy.

With regard to this clonotype: The junction does not match germline at one end; this may be a read error. The chain links TRBV5-5 to TRBJ2-2; the D gene is possibly TRBD2 (5 bases). The CDR3 covers 13 residues. Germline V lookup: CDR1 SGHKS, CDR2 YYEKEE (reference sequence). The CDR3 sequence is CGSSLGSAGELFF. CDR3 coding DNA: TGTGGCAGCAGCTTGGGGAGTGCCGGGGAGCTGTTTTTT.

This clonotype was found many times. This rearrangement joins TRBV7-9 to TRBJ1-5, with a possible D match to TRBD1 (6 bases). The V gene lost 7 bases and the J gene lost 8 bases, with 18 bases spanning the gap. CDR3 size: 14 residues. Per germline, CDR1 SEHNR and CDR2 FQNEAQ (reference sequence). DNA for the CDR3: TGTGCCAGCACCATCGGGGGCAGCCCGGAGCCCCAGCATTTT. This encodes CASTIGGSPEPQHF. Full variable domain (outside the CDR3, taken from reference TRBV7-9 and TRBJ1-5): DTGVSQNPRHKITKRGQNVTFRCDPISEHNRLYWYRQTLGQGPEFLTYFQNEAQLEKSRLLSDRFSAERPKGSFSTLEIQRTEQGDSAMYLCASTIGGSPEPQHFGDGTRLSIL.

The V call is TRBV11-3, the J call TRBJ1-3, with D perhaps matching TRBD1 (5 bases). Trimming left V 6 bases short and J 0 bases short, with 9 bases between. The CDR3 contains 14 residues. In germline, CDR1 is SGHNT, CDR2 YENEEA. In DNA form, the CDR3 reads TGTGCCAGCAGTGAGGGGAGCTCTGGAAACACCATATATTTT. It translates to CASSEGSSGNTIYF.

This clonotype has at least ten counts. One end of the junction does not line up with germline, which may come from a read error. The rearrangement joins TRBV2 to TRBJ2-5; D gene ambiguous. CDR1 and CDR2 from the germline V gene are SNHLY and FYNNEI. This CDR3 is built from 12 residues. CDR3 coding DNA: TGCGCCAGCAGTGAAGTGGGAGAGACCCAGTACTTC. Protein sequence: CASSEVGETQYF.

This clonotype was observed at least ten times. The V and J genes are TRBV18 and TRBJ2-7; D could derive from TRBD1 or TRBD2 (5 bases each). In germline, CDR1 is KGHSH, CDR2 LQKENI. V gave up 9 bases and J gave up 7 bases, with 19 bases separating them. The CDR3 covers 13 residues. The DNA for the CDR3 is TGTGCCAGTGGGACCCCCCTCGCATGGGAGCAGTACTTC. Protein sequence: CASGTPLAWEQYF.

The DNA for the CDR3 is TGTGCCAGCAGCCCAGGAAGGGGGGCGTTTAACTATGGCTACACCTTC. It specifies CASSPGRGAFNYGYTF. This chain links TRBV9 with TRBJ1-2; possibly TRBD1 for D (6 bases). Between the trimmed V and J ends, which lost 4 bases and 1 base, there was a span of 17 bases. The CDR3 consists of 16 residues. Germline V gives CDR1 SGDLS, CDR2 YYNGEE.

At least ten counts were recorded for this clonotype. The chain uses TRBV24-1 and TRBJ2-2; 8 bases agree with TRBD2. The CDR3 has 17 residues. Trimming cost V 10 bases and J 0 bases; bases outside gene matches: 12. Germline-derived CDR1 and CDR2 are KGHDR and SFDVKD. The CDR3: CATSAGVPLANTGELFF. CDR3 coding DNA: TGTGCCACGTCAGCGGGAGTCCCTTTGGCGAACACCGGGGAGCTGTTTTTT.

Ten or more counts support this clonotype. The chain employs TRBV11-2 and TRBJ2-2, with D uncertain. V lost 6 bases and J lost 5, with 10 bases in between. CDR3 size: 13 residues. The V gene's germline CDR1 is SGHAT and CDR2 FQNNGV. In nucleotides, the CDR3 is TGTGCCAGCAGGGAGAGTGGGACCGGGGAGCTGTTTTTT. Protein sequence: CASRESGTGELFF.

This clonotype was observed at least ten times. J is TRBJ1-5 and V is TRBV12-3 or TRBV12-4, with D unresolved. V was trimmed by 3 bases and J by 0 bases, leaving 15 bases between them. This CDR3 contains 17 residues. This CDR3 reads CASSFGKIKDSNQPQHF. The CDR3 DNA reads TGTGCCAGCAGTTTCGGGAAGATAAAGGATAGCAATCAGCCCCAGCATTTT.